The T cell receptor beta chain under discussion was sequenced for a study of shared clonotypes between healthy human individuals. This clone was counted between two and nine times. Sequenced by immunoSEQ multiplex PCR; TCRdb stores in-frame clones only, minus some. The data show 640,000 or so clones, with about two thirds seen just once and about 1.8% held by the top ten. Germline V gene sequence: CDR1 SGHTA, CDR2 FQGNSA. J lost 7 bases, V lost 5 bases, and 11 bases had no gene match. The CDR3 extends over 14 amino acids. The specimen was memory CD4+ T cells sorted from blood. Subset here: CD45RA-negative fraction. V gene TRBV7-2 combines with J gene TRBJ2-7, with 7 bases fitting TRBD2. The clonotype comes from a woman aged 25 to 45 in good health. The CDR3 protein is CASSPKAGIQEQYF. CDR3 coding DNA: TGTGCCAGCAGCCCTAAAGCGGGGATTCAGGAGCAGTACTTC.